Following are 29 T cell receptor beta chains from one sample sequenced in a study of response to subunit inactivated influenza vaccine. TCRdb recomputed calls from the RT-PCR reads with MiXCR, one row per CDR3 protein. The table shows over 150,000 distinct CDR3 sequences, with approximately 12% occurring only once. This specimen consisted of CD8+ T cells sorted from PBMCs, obtained less than 30 months after vaccination. The source of these receptors is a man between 50 and 69 years old who received an inactivated influenza vaccine.

This clonotype showed up just once. The chain couples TRBV7-9 to TRBJ2-7; the match to TRBD2 covers 8 bases. After removal of 4 bases from V and 3 bases from J, the junction contained 5 bases not matched to a gene. Per germline, CDR1 SEHNR and CDR2 FQNEAQ (reference sequence). CDR3 length: 14 amino acids. As DNA, the CDR3 is TGTGCCAGCAGCTACGACGGGACTAGCTACGAGCAGTACTTC. This encodes CASSYDGTSYEQYF.

This clonotype was observed a few times. V usage is TRBV29-1 and J usage is TRBJ2-7; TRBD2 might be the D (5 bases). Trimming removed 2 bases at V and 2 bases at J, with 16 bases between. Germline CDR1 SQVTM, CDR2 ANQGSEA. The CDR3 runs to 15 residues. CDR3 bases: TGCAGCGTTGAATTGCGGCGGGCCCGAACCTACGAGCAGTACTTC. Protein product: CSVELRRARTYEQYF.

The sample holds a few counts of this clonotype. V is TRBV13 and J is TRBJ2-1, with TRBD2 matching over 15 bases. CDR1 PRHDT and CDR2 FYEKMQ come from the germline V gene (reference sequence). The CDR3 spans 16 residues. The junction had 5 bases not matched to a gene; V was cut back by 5 bases and J by 6 bases. The CDR3 bases are TGTGCCAGCAGCCGTCGGACTAGCGGGAGGGCCAATGAGCAGTTCTTC. Translating gives CASSRRTSGRANEQFF.

The CDR3 DNA reads as TGTGCCAGCTCACCACCCACAGGGGGAACCTACGAGCAGTACTTC. It is translated as CASSPPTGGTYEQYF. The chain uses TRBV18 and TRBJ2-7, with TRBD1 identical over 8 bases. Germline V gives CDR1 KGHSH, CDR2 LQKENI. Germline trimming cut 0 bases from V and 2 bases from J; bases unmatched to any gene: 3. This CDR3 is 15 amino acids long.

The chain joins TRBV2 to TRBJ2-7; the match to TRBD1 covers 9 bases. Germline V gene lookup returns CDR1 SNHLY and CDR2 FYNNEI. CDR3 length: 15 residues. The V and J ends lost 1 base and 6 bases, in that order; junction bases with no gene match: 7. CDR3 bases: TGTGCCAGCAGTGAAGGTCGAGGGACAGGGAGCGAGCAGTACTTC. It yields the protein CASSEGRGTGSEQYF.

The chain combines TRBV6-5 with TRBJ2-5; 7 nucleotides align to TRBD1. In germline, CDR1 is MNHEY, CDR2 SVGAGI. The V and J ends lost 2 bases and 2 bases, in that order; junction bases with no gene match: 8. The CDR3 loop spans 16 amino acids. CDR3 bases: TGTGCCAGCAGTTACGCCCCACAGGGGAAACAAGAGACCCAGTACTTC. Its translation: CASSYAPQGKQETQYF.

This clonotype was found a few times. The rearrangement joins TRBV6-5 to TRBJ2-1; TRBD1 might be the D (6 bases). Trimming shortened V by 0 bases and J by 0 bases, and 9 bases separated the two germline ends. CDR3 length: 16 residues. Germline assignment: CDR1 MNHEY and CDR2 SVGAGI. CDR3 sequence (DNA): TGTGCCAGCAGTTACTCGGGCAGGGGCTCCTACAATGAGCAGTTCTTC. Encoded protein: CASSYSGRGSYNEQFF.

This clonotype appeared many times. The CDR3 reads CASSPDRVTYEQYF. CDR3 nucleotides: TGTGCCAGCAGTCCAGACAGGGTTACCTACGAGCAGTACTTC. This chain links TRBV28 with TRBJ2-7; 7 bases match TRBD1. After removal of 5 bases from V and 2 bases from J, the junction contained 6 bases not matched to a gene. The germline V gene has CDR1 MDHEN and CDR2 SYDVKM. The CDR3 covers 14 residues.

V usage is TRBV18 and J usage is TRBJ2-7; TRBD1 might be the D (5 bases). The CDR3 is made up of 14 amino acids. Germline CDR1 KGHSH, CDR2 LQKENI. V dropped 3 bases and J dropped 6 bases, with 15 bases sitting between them. The CDR3 DNA reads as TGTGCCAGCTCACCTCCACAGGAAAGCTCCGAGCAGTACTTC. Its translation is CASSPPQESSEQYF.

The chain recombines TRBV7-9 with TRBJ2-4; a weak D match, TRBD1 (6 bases). V lost 4 bases and J 2 bases, leaving 9 bases between the germline ends. Germline V gives CDR1 SEHNR, CDR2 FQNEAQ (reference sequence). This CDR3 is 14 amino acids long. The CDR3 spells CASSSRDTKNIQYF. In DNA, the CDR3 is TGTGCCAGCAGCTCCCGGGACACCAAAAACATTCAGTACTTC.

There are a few counts of this clonotype. The gene calls are TRBV7-9 and TRBJ1-2; D remains ambiguous. Trimming left V 1 base short and J 1 base short, with 10 bases between. The germline V gene encodes CDR1 SEHNR and CDR2 FQNEAQ (reference sequence). This CDR3 contains 15 residues. In nucleotides, the CDR3 is TGTGCCAGCAGCTTAGGGAGGTGGCATAACTATGGCTACACCTTC. Encoded protein: CASSLGRWHNYGYTF.

V gene TRBV28 combines with J gene TRBJ2-7, with D maybe TRBD1 (6 bases). The CDR3 spans 16 residues. The V and J ends lost 1 base and 2 bases respectively, with 15 bases between them. Germline CDR1 reads MDHEN; CDR2 reads SYDVKM. The CDR3 is CASSLLGGQNPYEQYF. DNA for the CDR3: TGTGCCAGCAGTTTATTAGGGGGTCAGAACCCCTACGAGCAGTACTTC.

This clonotype was recorded a few times. The CDR3 DNA reads TGCAGCGCGTACCCCATCACAGATACGCAGTATTTT. It yields the protein CSAYPITDTQYF. The chain is built from TRBV29-1 and TRBJ2-3; D uncertain. This CDR3 spans 12 amino acids. CDR1 SQVTM and CDR2 ANQGSEA come from the germline V gene. Trimming left V 7 bases short and J 2 bases short, with 10 bases between.

The gene calls are TRBV20-1 and TRBJ2-3; D is ambiguous. Germline V gene data show CDR1 as DFQATT and CDR2 as SNEGSKA (reference sequence). This CDR3 contains 14 residues. Trimming cost V 1 base and J 6 bases, with 14 bases left between them. Here the CDR3 DNA reads TGCAGTGCTAGAGCCGGGTCGATCAAGGATACGCAGTATTTT. Translated: CSARAGSIKDTQYF.

The chain couples TRBV24-1 to TRBJ1-1; D gene ambiguous. CDR3 size: 13 residues. The ends were cut back, 4 bases at V and 1 base at J, with 6 bases in the middle. Germline V gene sequence: CDR1 KGHDR, CDR2 SFDVKD. The CDR3 sequence: CATSEGGNTEAFF. CDR3 DNA sequence: TGTGCCACCAGTGAGGGCGGGAACACTGAAGCTTTCTTT.

V is TRBV12-3 or TRBV12-4 and J is TRBJ2-3; 9 positions match TRBD2. The CDR3 extends over 15 amino acids. V was pared by 5 bases and J by 7 bases, with 10 bases of the junction left unmatched. As DNA, the CDR3 is TGTGCCAGCAGTCCCCTTGCGGGGGGGCCGAATACGCAGTATTTT. Encoded protein: CASSPLAGGPNTQYF.

This clonotype showed up just a few times. V is TRBV4-3 and J is TRBJ2-5; D is perhaps TRBD1 (6 bases). Deletions cut 1 base from V and 6 bases from J, with 12 bases between. The germline V gene encodes CDR1 LGHNA and CDR2 YSLEER. The CDR3 runs to 14 residues. In nucleotides, the CDR3 is TGCGCCAGCAGCCAAGCCGGCCAGGGGAAGACCCAGTACTTC. This codes for CASSQAGQGKTQYF.

This clonotype has at least ten counts. The rearrangement joins TRBV29-1 to TRBJ1-1; D is unclear. The germline V gene encodes CDR1 SQVTM and CDR2 ANQGSEA. V lost 8 bases and J 0 bases, leaving 13 bases between the germline ends. The CDR3 loop spans 13 amino acids. CDR3 in amino acids: CSHKNLLNTEAFF. The CDR3 region has the DNA TGCAGCCATAAGAACTTATTGAACACTGAAGCTTTCTTT.

This clonotype was counted a few times. The chain employs TRBV29-1 and TRBJ2-2, with TRBD2 identical over 10 bases. This CDR3 contains 15 residues. V dropped 3 bases and J dropped 4; count of bases not matched to a gene: 5. Looked up from germline, CDR1 is SQVTM and CDR2 is ANQGSEA. The CDR3 DNA follows: TGCAGCGTTGATACTAGCGGGACGGGCACCGGGGAGCTGTTTTTT. Translated: CSVDTSGTGTGELFF.

This clonotype was seen repeatedly, ten times or more. The chain links TRBV12-3 or TRBV12-4 to TRBJ1-3; D ambiguous. Trimming cost V 6 bases and J 4 bases, with 10 bases left between them. The CDR3 consists of 13 residues. The CDR3 DNA reads TGTGCCAGCAGCCCCTCTCCCGGAAACACCATATATTTT. It encodes CASSPSPGNTIYF.

This clonotype was detected only a few times. The rearrangement joins TRBV7-6 to TRBJ2-1, with D possibly matching TRBD2 (6 bases). Trimming took 1 base from V and 0 from J, leaving 16 bases between them. The germline V gene has CDR1 SGHVS and CDR2 FNYEAQ. CDR3 length: 18 residues. CDR3 coding DNA: TGTGCCAGCAGCTTAGAACAAGGAGGGCTGGCCTCCTACAATGAGCAGTTCTTC. Its translation: CASSLEQGGLASYNEQFF.

This clonotype has just a few counts. This chain connects TRBV27 to TRBJ2-1; D is perhaps TRBD2 (5 bases). This CDR3 spans 15 amino acids. V was shortened by 5 bases and J by 5 bases, with 16 bases between the two germline ends. Germline V gives CDR1 MNHEY, CDR2 SMNVEV (reference sequence). The CDR3 nucleotides are TGTGCCAGCAGTCCCTTTGGGAGTGACCACAATGAGCAGTTCTTC. Protein sequence: CASSPFGSDHNEQFF.

CDR3 DNA: TGTGCCAGCAGCGCCGACGCAGGGATCCAAGAGACCCAGTACTTC. It translates to CASSADAGIQETQYF. The chain combines TRBV7-9 with TRBJ2-5; tentatively, D is TRBD1 (5 bases). CDR1 and CDR2 from the germline V gene are SEHNR and FQNEAQ (reference sequence). The CDR3 loop spans 15 amino acids. Between the trimmed V and J ends, which lost 5 bases and 1 base, there was a span of 14 bases.

The chain couples TRBV4-2 to TRBJ2-2, with D hard to call. CDR1 and CDR2 (germline): LGHNA, YNFKEQ. The length of the CDR3 is 12 residues. Trimming removed 3 bases from V and 4 bases from J, with 3 bases in between. The CDR3 reads CASSQTTGELFF. The CDR3 DNA follows: TGTGCCAGCAGCCAGACCACCGGGGAGCTGTTTTTT.

This clonotype was seen more than once but under ten times. CDR3 residues: CAISESVEQYF. The CDR3 bases are TGTGCCATCAGTGAGTCGGTTGAGCAGTACTTC. J is TRBJ2-7 and V is TRBV10-3, with D unresolved. There are 11 residues in the CDR3. Trimming shortened V by 0 bases and J by 7 bases, and 4 bases separated the two germline ends. Germline V gene data show CDR1 as ENHRY and CDR2 as SYGVKD.

A few counts support this clonotype. The CDR3 protein is CASTSGTGVSYEQYF. The CDR3, as DNA: TGTGCCAGCACCTCCGGGACAGGGGTCTCCTACGAGCAGTACTTC. The rearrangement joins TRBV6-2 or TRBV6-3 to TRBJ2-7, with 10 bases that match TRBD1. The ends lost 7 bases at V and 0 bases at J; junction bases unmatched: 6. CDR3 length: 15 residues. Germline lookup yields CDR1 MNHEY and CDR2 SVGEGT.

In this sample, this clonotype turned up many times. The chain joins TRBV4-2 to TRBJ2-3; TRBD2 matches at 10 bases. The germline gives CDR1 LGHNA, CDR2 YNFKEQ. V was clipped by 1 base and J by 2 bases; unmatched bases: 9. CDR3 length equals 18 residues. In DNA form, the CDR3 reads TGTGCCAGCAGCCAAGGGGTTGAACTAGCGGGACCCACAGATACGCAGTATTTT. Its protein is CASSQGVELAGPTDTQYF.

Here the CDR3 reads CSVEDGSRGQADTQYF. The CDR3 nucleotides are TGCAGCGTTGAAGATGGGTCCAGGGGGCAGGCAGATACGCAGTATTTT. The chain recombines TRBV29-1 with TRBJ2-3; 8 nucleotides line up with TRBD1. Germline V gene sequence: CDR1 SQVTM, CDR2 ANQGSEA. V lost 0 bases and J lost 4; bases outside the gene matches: 9. The length of the CDR3 is 16 residues.

The V gene is TRBV20-1, the J gene TRBJ2-5; 9 nucleotides match TRBD1. The trim removed 0 bases at V and 2 bases at J, leaving 4 bases unmatched. Germline CDR1 is DFQATT and CDR2 is SNEGSKA (reference sequence). The CDR3 loop spans 15 amino acids. CDR3 residues: CSARDPGTGQETQYF. The CDR3 bases are TGCAGTGCTAGAGATCCCGGGACAGGGCAAGAGACCCAGTACTTC.